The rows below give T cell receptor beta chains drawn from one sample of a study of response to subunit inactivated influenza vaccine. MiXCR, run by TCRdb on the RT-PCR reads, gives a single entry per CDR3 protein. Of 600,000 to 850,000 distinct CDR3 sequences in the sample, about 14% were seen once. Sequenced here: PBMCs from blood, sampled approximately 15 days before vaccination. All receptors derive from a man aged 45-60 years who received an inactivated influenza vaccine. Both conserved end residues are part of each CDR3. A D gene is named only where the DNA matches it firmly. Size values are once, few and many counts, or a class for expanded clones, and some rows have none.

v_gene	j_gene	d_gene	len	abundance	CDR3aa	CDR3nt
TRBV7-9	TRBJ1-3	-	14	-	CASSFVFDDNTIYF	TGTGCCAGCAGCTTCGTCTTTGACGACAACACCATATATTTT
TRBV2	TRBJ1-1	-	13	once	CASSEGVSTEAFF	TGTGCCAGCAGTGAAGGGGTAAGCACTGAAGCTTTCTTT
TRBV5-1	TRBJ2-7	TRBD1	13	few	CASSYGTGIKQYF	TGCGCCAGCAGTTACGGGACAGGGATCAAGCAGTACTTC
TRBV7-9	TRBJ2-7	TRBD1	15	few	CASSPSTGGVYEQYF	TGTGCCAGCAGCCCCTCGACAGGGGGCGTCTACGAGCAGTACTTC
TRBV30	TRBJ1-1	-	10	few	CASDRTQAFF	TGTGCCTCAGACAGAACCCAAGCTTTCTTT
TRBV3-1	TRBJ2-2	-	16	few	CASSQDLVRGTGELFF	TGTGCCAGCAGCCAAGATTTAGTCAGGGGCACCGGGGAGCTGTTTTTT
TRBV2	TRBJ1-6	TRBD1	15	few	CASSELGQGFSPLHF	TGTGCCAGCAGTGAACTCGGACAGGGTTTTTCACCCCTCCACTTT
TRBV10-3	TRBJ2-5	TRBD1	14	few	CAISVRGGRETQYF	TGTGCCATCAGTGTTCGAGGGGGCAGGGAGACCCAGTACTTC
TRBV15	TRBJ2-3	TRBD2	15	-	CATSRVSGRGDTQYF	TGTGCCACCAGCAGAGTTAGCGGGAGGGGAGATACGCAGTATTTT
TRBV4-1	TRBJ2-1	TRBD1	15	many	CASSQWDRGIDEQFF	TGCGCCAGCAGCCAATGGGACAGGGGCATCGATGAGCAGTTCTTC
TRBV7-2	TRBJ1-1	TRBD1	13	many	CASRHRQGREAFF	TGTGCCAGCAGACATAGACAGGGGCGGGAAGCTTTCTTT
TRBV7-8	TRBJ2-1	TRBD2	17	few	CASSLVSGEAVYNEQFF	TGTGCCAGCAGCTTAGTGAGCGGGGAAGCAGTGTACAATGAGCAGTTCTTC
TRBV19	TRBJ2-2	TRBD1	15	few	CASSMGQTNTGELFF	TGTGCCAGTAGTATGGGACAGACGAACACCGGGGAGCTGTTTTTT
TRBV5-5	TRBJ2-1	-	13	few	CASSLGVHNEQFF	TGTGCCAGCAGCCTCGGGGTTCACAATGAGCAGTTCTTC
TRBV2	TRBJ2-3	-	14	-	CASSPDPYTDTQYF	TGTGCCAGCAGTCCCGACCCATACACAGATACGCAGTATTTT
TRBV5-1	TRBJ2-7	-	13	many	CASSLAQAGEQYF	TGCGCCAGCAGCTTGGCCCAGGCTGGGGAGCAGTACTTC
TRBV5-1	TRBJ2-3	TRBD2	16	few	CASSLSLAGSTDTQYF	TGCGCCAGCAGCTTGTCACTAGCGGGTAGCACAGATACGCAGTATTTT
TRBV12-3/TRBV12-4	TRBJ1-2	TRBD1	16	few	CASSLRWDSLNYGYTF	TGTGCCAGCAGTTTACGGTGGGACAGCCTTAACTATGGCTACACCTTC
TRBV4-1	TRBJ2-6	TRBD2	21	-	CASSQELAGGLSRSGANVLTF	TGCGCCAGCAGCCAAGAGTTAGCGGGGGGACTATCTCGCTCTGGGGCCAACGTCCTGACTTTC
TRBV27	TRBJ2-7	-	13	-	CASRKGFSGEQYF	TGTGCCAGCAGGAAGGGGTTCTCAGGCGAGCAGTACTTC
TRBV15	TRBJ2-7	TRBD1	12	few	CATSRTGFEQYF	TGTGCCACCAGCAGGACAGGGTTCGAGCAGTACTTC
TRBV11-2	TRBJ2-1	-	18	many	CASSLRSPGRLTYNEQFF	TGTGCCAGCAGCTTGAGGAGTCCGGGACGATTGACCTACAATGAGCAGTTCTTC
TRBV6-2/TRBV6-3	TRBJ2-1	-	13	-	CASGYRPYNEQFF	TGTGCCAGCGGGTACAGGCCATACAATGAGCAGTTCTTC
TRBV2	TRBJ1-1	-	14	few	CASSELSRGRRAFF	TGTGCCAGCAGTGAATTGTCTCGGGGGCGGCGAGCTTTCTTT
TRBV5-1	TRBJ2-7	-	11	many	CASSGSSEQYF	TGCGCCAGCAGCGGATCGTCCGAGCAGTACTTC
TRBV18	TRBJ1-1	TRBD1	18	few	CASSPSHRGLRVSTEAFF	TGTGCCAGCTCACCGTCACACAGGGGCTTACGTGTAAGCACTGAAGCTTTCTTT
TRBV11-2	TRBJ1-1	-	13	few	CASSLDQDTEAFF	TGTGCCAGCAGCTTAGATCAGGACACTGAAGCTTTCTTT
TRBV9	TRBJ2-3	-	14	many	CASSETPQGGNEYF	TGTGCCAGCAGCGAGACCCCCCAGGGGGGGAATGAGTATTTT
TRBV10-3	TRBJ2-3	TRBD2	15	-	CAIREAGGPGDTQYF	TGTGCCATCAGGGAGGCGGGAGGGCCAGGGGATACGCAGTATTTT
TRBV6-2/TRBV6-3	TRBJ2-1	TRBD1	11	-	CASGQAAEQFF	TGTGCCAGTGGACAGGCCGCTGAGCAGTTCTTC
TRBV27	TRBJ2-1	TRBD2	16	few	CASSSSSGRGDNEQFF	TGTGCCAGCAGTTCCTCTAGCGGGAGAGGGGACAATGAGCAGTTCTTC
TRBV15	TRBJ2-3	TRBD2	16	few	CATSRVSGRARDTQYF	TGTGCCACCAGCAGAGTTAGCGGGAGGGCTAGAGATACGCAGTATTTT
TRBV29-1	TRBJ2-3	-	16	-	CSVESRPRVNTDTQYF	TGCAGCGTTGAGAGTCGACCCAGAGTGAACACAGATACGCAGTATTTT
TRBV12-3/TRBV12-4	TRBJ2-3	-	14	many	CASSLDRPLPTQYF	TGTGCCAGCAGCTTGGACCGACCTCTCCCCACGCAGTATTTT
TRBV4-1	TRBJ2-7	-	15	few	CASSQVTGAAYEQYF	TGCGCCAGCAGCCAAGTGACGGGGGCCGCCTACGAGCAGTACTTC
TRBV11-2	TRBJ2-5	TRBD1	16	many	CASRETGGLGQETQYF	TGTGCCAGCAGAGAAACAGGGGGCTTAGGGCAAGAGACCCAGTACTTC
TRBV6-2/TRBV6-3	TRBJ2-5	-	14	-	CASSYSDNQETQYF	TGTGCCAGCAGTTACAGCGACAATCAAGAGACCCAGTACTTC